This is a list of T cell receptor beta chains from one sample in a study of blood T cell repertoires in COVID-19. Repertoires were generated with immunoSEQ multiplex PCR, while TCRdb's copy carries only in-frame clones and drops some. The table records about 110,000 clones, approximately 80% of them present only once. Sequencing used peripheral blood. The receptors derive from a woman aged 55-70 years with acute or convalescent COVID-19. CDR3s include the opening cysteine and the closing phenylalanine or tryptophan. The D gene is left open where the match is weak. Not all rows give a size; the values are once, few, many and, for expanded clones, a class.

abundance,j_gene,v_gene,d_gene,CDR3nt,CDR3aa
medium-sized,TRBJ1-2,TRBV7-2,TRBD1,TGTGCCAGCAGCTTAAACAGGGGGGTGGGGAACTATGGCTACACCTTC,CASSLNRGVGNYGYTF
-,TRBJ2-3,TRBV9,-,TGTGCCAGCAGCGTCCGAGTTGGTACAGATACGCAGTATTTT,CASSVRVGTDTQYF
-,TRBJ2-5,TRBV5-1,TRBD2,TGCGCCAGCAGCTTGGAATTAGCGGGAGAGGGGGAGACCCAGTACTTC,CASSLELAGEGETQYF
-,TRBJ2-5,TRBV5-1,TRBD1,TGCGCCAGCAGCTTGGCTGTGACAGGGGGCGAGGAGACCCAGTACTTC,CASSLAVTGGEETQYF
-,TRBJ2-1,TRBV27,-,TGTGCCAGCAGTTTTGCCTTTAGCTCCTACAATGAGCAGTTCTTC,CASSFAFSSYNEQFF
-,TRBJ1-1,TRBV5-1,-,TGCGCCAGCAGCCCGGACGGCGGGACGAACACTGAAGCTTTCTTT,CASSPDGGTNTEAFF
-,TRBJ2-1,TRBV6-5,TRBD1,TGTGCCAGCAGTCCCGGGACAGTTTACAATGAGCAGTTCTTC,CASSPGTVYNEQFF
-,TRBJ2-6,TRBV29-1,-,TGCAGCGCCGAGGGGCAGGGGTCCTCTGGGGCCAACGTCCTGACTTTC,CSAEGQGSSGANVLTF
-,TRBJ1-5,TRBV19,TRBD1,TGTGCCAGTAGGGACAGGGGTCAGCAGCCCCAGCATTTT,CASRDRGQQPQHF
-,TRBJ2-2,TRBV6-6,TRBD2,TGTGCCAGCAGTTACCTCAGCGGGGACACCGGGGAGCTGTTTTTT,CASSYLSGDTGELFF
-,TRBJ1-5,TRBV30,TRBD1,TGTGCCTGGAGCCGGGACAGAGTATCTCAGCCCCAGCATTTT,CAWSRDRVSQPQHF
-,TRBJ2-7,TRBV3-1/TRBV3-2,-,TGTGCCAGCAGCCAAGATGGAAGGGGCCCCCCCTTCTACGAGCAGTACTTC,CASSQDGRGPPFYEQYF
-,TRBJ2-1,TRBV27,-,TGTGCCAGCAGTTTATTACAGCCGTACAATGAGCAGTTCTTC,CASSLLQPYNEQFF
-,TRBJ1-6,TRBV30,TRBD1,TGTGCCTGGAGGTGGACAGGGATAAATTCACCCCTCCACTTT,CAWRWTGINSPLHF
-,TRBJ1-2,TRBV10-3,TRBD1,TGTGCCATCCCCAAGGGGAGAGGGGGCCCTAACTATGGCTACACCTTC,CAIPKGRGGPNYGYTF
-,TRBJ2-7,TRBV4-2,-,TGTGCCAGCAGCCGTCTCGGGACTCCAGTTTCCTACGAGCAGTACTTC,CASSRLGTPVSYEQYF
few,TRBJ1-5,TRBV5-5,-,TGTGCCAGCAGCTTGGAGCCGGGGAAGCGGCCCCAGCATTTT,CASSLEPGKRPQHF
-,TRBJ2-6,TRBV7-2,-,TGTGCCAGCAGCTTAGGCAGGGTGGCCGGGGCCAACGTCCTGACTTTC,CASSLGRVAGANVLTF
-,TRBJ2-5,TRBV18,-,TGTGCCAGCTCACAGGAGCAACCGTCGGCTCAAGAGACCCAGTACTTC,CASSQEQPSAQETQYF
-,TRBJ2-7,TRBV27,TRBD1,TGTGCCAGCAGGAGGGACAGGAAATACTACGAGCAGTACTTC,CASRRDRKYYEQYF
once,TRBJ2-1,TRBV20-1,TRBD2,TGCAGTGCTAGTGGGGGTACTAGCGGGAGATCCTATGAGCAGTTCTTC,CSASGGTSGRSYEQFF
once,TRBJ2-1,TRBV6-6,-,TGTGCCAGCAGTTATACGGGACTGGAGCAGTTCTTC,CASSYTGLEQFF
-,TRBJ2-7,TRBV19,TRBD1,TGTGCCAGTAGTATTCTCTTCGACAGGGCCAACGAGCAGTACTTC,CASSILFDRANEQYF
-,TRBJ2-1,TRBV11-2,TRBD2,TGTGCCAGCAGCTTAGCAGGACTAGCGGGGTCCTACAATGAGCAGTTCTTC,CASSLAGLAGSYNEQFF
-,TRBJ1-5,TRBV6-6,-,TGTGCCAGCAGCTCCGGGAGGGACATCCAGCCCCAGCATTTT,CASSSGRDIQPQHF
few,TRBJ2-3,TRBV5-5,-,TGTGCCAGCAGCTTGACCAGAAGCACAGATACGCAGTATTTT,CASSLTRSTDTQYF
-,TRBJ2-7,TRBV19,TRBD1,TGTGCCAGTAGTGTGTCTCCAGGGGGCGAGCAGTACTTC,CASSVSPGGEQYF
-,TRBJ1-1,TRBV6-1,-,TGTGCCAGCAGTGAACAACCCGGGAGGGCAAACACTGAAGCTTTCTTT,CASSEQPGRANTEAFF
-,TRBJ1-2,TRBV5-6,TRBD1,TGTGCCAGCAGCCTATCACAGGGGGCAGTCTATGGCTACACCTTC,CASSLSQGAVYGYTF
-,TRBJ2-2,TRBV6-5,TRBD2,TGTGCCAGCAGCTCACCGGGACTAAACACCGGGGAGCTGTTTTTT,CASSSPGLNTGELFF
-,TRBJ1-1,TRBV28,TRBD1,TGTGCCAGCAGCAACTTCGGGACAGTGAACACTGAAGCTTTCTTT,CASSNFGTVNTEAFF
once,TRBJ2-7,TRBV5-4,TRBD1,TGTGCCAGCAGCTTCGACAGGGGAAACTCCTACGAGCAGTACTTC,CASSFDRGNSYEQYF
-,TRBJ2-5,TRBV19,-,TGTGCCAGTAGTCTCTACTCCGGGGTCGGCAGGGAGACCCAGTACTTC,CASSLYSGVGRETQYF
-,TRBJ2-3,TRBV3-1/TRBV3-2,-,TGTGCCAGCAGCCTTTCCCTCTCTGATACGCAGTATTTT,CASSLSLSDTQYF
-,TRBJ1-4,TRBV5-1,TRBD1,TGCGCCAGCAGCTTGGCCGTAGCAGGGGGAAAGGATGAAAAACTGTTTTTT,CASSLAVAGGKDEKLFF
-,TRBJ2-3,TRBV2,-,TGTGCCAGCAGTACCTATAGACAGGCCACAGATACGCAGTATTTT,CASSTYRQATDTQYF
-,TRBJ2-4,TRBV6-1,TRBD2,TGTGCCAGCAGTGAATCAAGCGGACTAGCGTTAGCCAAAAACATTCAGTACTTC,CASSESSGLALAKNIQYF
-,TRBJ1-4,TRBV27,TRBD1,TGTGCCAGCAGTTGGGACAGGACGAATGAAAAACTGTTTTTT,CASSWDRTNEKLFF
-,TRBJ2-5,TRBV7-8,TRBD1,TGTGCCAGCAGCCTCGCGGGACAGGGGTCAGAGACCCAGTACTTC,CASSLAGQGSETQYF
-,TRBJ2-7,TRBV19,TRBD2,TGTGCCAGTAGTACCACTTTAGCGGGAGAACCCGAGCAGTACTTC,CASSTTLAGEPEQYF
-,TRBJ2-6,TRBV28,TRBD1,TGTGCCAGCAGTGGGACAGGGCCCTCTTTCTCTGGGGCCAACGTCCTGACTTTC,CASSGTGPSFSGANVLTF
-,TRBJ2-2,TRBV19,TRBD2,TGTGCCAGTAGTATCGGTGGGAGGGCCGGTTCCGGGGAGCTGTTTTTT,CASSIGGRAGSGELFF
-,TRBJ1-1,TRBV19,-,TGTGCCAGTAGTATCTCTGGGCCGAACACTGAAGCTTTCTTT,CASSISGPNTEAFF
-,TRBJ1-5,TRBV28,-,TGTGCCAGCAGTTGGGGGGGCAATCAGCCCCAGCATTTT,CASSWGGNQPQHF
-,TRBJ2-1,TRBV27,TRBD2,TGTGCCAGCAGTTTAGGTGAGGGAACTAGCGGCGGTTACAATGAGCAGTTCTTC,CASSLGEGTSGGYNEQFF
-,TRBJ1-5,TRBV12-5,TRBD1,TGTGCTAGTGGTTTGGTAACAAGGACAGGGGGAAATCAGCCCCAGCATTTT,CASGLVTRTGGNQPQHF
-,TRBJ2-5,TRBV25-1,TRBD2,TGTGCCAGCAGTGGATCGGGCGGACTAGCGGGAGGGGAGACCCAGTACTTC,CASSGSGGLAGGETQYF
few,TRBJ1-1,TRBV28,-,TGTGCCAGCGGCTGGGGGGTAAGGGACACTGAAGCTTTCTTT,CASGWGVRDTEAFF
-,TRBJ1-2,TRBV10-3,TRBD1,TGTGCCATCAGTGAGTCTGGGACAGCACATAACTATGGCTACACCTTC,CAISESGTAHNYGYTF
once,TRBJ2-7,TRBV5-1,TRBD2,TGCGCCAGCAGCGACGCCCGGGACCTGGGGGGGTACGAGCAGTACTTC,CASSDARDLGGYEQYF
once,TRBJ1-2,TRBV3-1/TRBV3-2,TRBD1,TGTGCCAGCAGCCAAGGGACAGGAAGGTACTATGGCTACACCTTC,CASSQGTGRYYGYTF
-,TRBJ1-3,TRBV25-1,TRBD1,TGTGCCAGCAGTGAAGCCAGGGGGCTCTCTGGAAACACCATATATTTT,CASSEARGLSGNTIYF